A selection of T cell receptor beta chains follows, all from one sample in a study of radiation and T cells in renal cell carcinoma. The method was immunoSEQ multiplex PCR; TCRdb's version includes in-frame clones alone and lacks a portion of them. Counted here are 95,000 to 150,000 clones, over 75% occurring once; the ten biggest clones make up 5% to 6.5%. The sequencing here drew on blood, taken from a patient whose treatment included radiotherapy and nephrectomy. These receptor sequences come from a man aged 50 or older with renal cell carcinoma. CDR3s include the opening cysteine and the closing phenylalanine or tryptophan. D genes are given only for firm matches. The size of a clone is reported for some rows only, either as once, few or many, or as a class for expanded clones.

D: NA; V: TRBV11-2; size: NA; J: TRBJ2-7; DNA: TGTGCCAGCAGCTTTTCGGGGTCGGGTTACGAGCAGTACTTC; CDR3: CASSFSGSGYEQYF
D: TRBD1; V: TRBV2; size: NA; J: TRBJ2-7; DNA: TGTGCCAGCAGCTCACGCTTGGACAGGTCCACGGAGCAGTACTTC; CDR3: CASSSRLDRSTEQYF
D: NA; V: TRBV4-3; size: NA; J: TRBJ2-6; DNA: TGCGCCAGCAGCCCCACGGTCTCCGGGGCCAACGTCCTGACTTTC; CDR3: CASSPTVSGANVLTF
D: NA; V: TRBV6-5; size: NA; J: TRBJ1-1; DNA: TGTGCCAGCAGTTACTCGACCGGGGGAACTGAAGCTTTCTTT; CDR3: CASSYSTGGTEAFF
D: NA; V: TRBV6-5; size: once; J: TRBJ2-5; DNA: TGTGCCAGCAGTCCTTGGGGGGGCCACCAAGAGACCCAGTACTTC; CDR3: CASSPWGGHQETQYF
D: TRBD1; V: TRBV30; size: NA; J: TRBJ1-5; DNA: TGTGCCTGGAGTCCCCGGGACAGGGGTATTCAGCCCCAGCATTTT; CDR3: CAWSPRDRGIQPQHF
D: NA; V: TRBV27; size: NA; J: TRBJ2-4; DNA: TGTGCCAGCAGCCCCTTCGGCCTAGCCAAAAACATTCAGTACTTC; CDR3: CASSPFGLAKNIQYF
D: NA; V: TRBV29-1; size: NA; J: TRBJ2-5; DNA: TGCAGCGTTGAAAAGGGGGCGGGGGAGACCCAGTACTTC; CDR3: CSVEKGAGETQYF
D: NA; V: TRBV6-5; size: NA; J: TRBJ1-3; DNA: TGTGCCAGCCGGGCGATCGGCTCTGGAAACACCATATATTTT; CDR3: CASRAIGSGNTIYF
D: NA; V: TRBV11-1; size: NA; J: TRBJ1-2; DNA: TGTGCCAGCAGCTTAGGTGACCACCGGGAGGCTGGCTACACCTTC; CDR3: CASSLGDHREAGYTF
D: TRBD1; V: TRBV7-9; size: NA; J: TRBJ2-5; DNA: TGTGCCAGCAGCTTAGGACAGGGGAGAGTAGAGACCCAGTACTTC; CDR3: CASSLGQGRVETQYF
D: TRBD2; V: TRBV18; size: NA; J: TRBJ2-1; DNA: TGTGCCAGCTCAGAACTAGCGGGAGGTTACAATGAGCAGTTCTTC; CDR3: CASSELAGGYNEQFF
D: NA; V: TRBV2; size: NA; J: TRBJ1-4; DNA: TGTGCCAGCACGGACGAGGCGTTTGGTGAAAAACTGTTTTTT; CDR3: CASTDEAFGEKLFF
D: NA; V: TRBV5-1; size: many; J: TRBJ1-2; DNA: TGCGCCAGCAGGGTGGCGCAGGCTCGGTATGGCTACACCTTC; CDR3: CASRVAQARYGYTF